This paragraph reports one T cell receptor beta chain. MiXCR, applied by TCRdb to the reads, yields one record per CDR3 protein. This sample has under 300,000 distinct CDR3 sequences; 25% to 35% occur once, and the top ten carry roughly 7%. These data belong to a study of kidney transplant recipient with SARS-CoV-2 infection. The sequenced sample was a blood sample, obtained at baseline and between days 110 and 120 from a kidney transplant recipient. The sequence was collected from a male patient between 25 and 39 years old who had COVID-19 and was a kidney transplant recipient. Some T cells could come from the graft donor.

The CDR3 is CASSPQNRRGGLRPDTQYF. In DNA form, the CDR3 reads TGTGCCAGCAGCCCCCAAAATAGGCGGGGGGGCCTGAGGCCAGATACGCAGTATTTT. V and J are TRBV7-3 and TRBJ2-3; 9 nucleotides line up with TRBD2. The CDR3 sequence is 19 residues long. The ends lost 5 bases at V and 4 bases at J; junction bases unmatched: 19. Germline CDR1 and CDR2: SGHTA and FQGTGA.